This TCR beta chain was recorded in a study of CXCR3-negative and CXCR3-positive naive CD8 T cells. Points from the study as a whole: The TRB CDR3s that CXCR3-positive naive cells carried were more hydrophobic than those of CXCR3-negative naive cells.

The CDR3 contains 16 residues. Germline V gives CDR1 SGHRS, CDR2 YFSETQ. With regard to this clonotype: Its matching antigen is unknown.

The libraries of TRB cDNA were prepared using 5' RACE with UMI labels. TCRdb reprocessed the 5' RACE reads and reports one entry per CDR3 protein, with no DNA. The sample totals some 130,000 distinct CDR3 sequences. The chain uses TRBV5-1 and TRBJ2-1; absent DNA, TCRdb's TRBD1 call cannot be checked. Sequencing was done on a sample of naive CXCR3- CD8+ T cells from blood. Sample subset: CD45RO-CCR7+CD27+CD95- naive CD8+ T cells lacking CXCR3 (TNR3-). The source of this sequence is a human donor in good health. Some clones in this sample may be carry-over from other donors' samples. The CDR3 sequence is CASSLSGGSSYNEQFF.